What follows are 20 T cell receptor beta chains derived from one specimen sequenced in a study of ipilimumab plus nivolumab after autologous stem cell transplantation. This table comes from immunoSEQ multiplex PCR, and its TCRdb copy is limited to in-frame clones, with some not included. This table holds 15,000 or so clones, around 80% found once. The input for sequencing was PBMCs, taken in a trial of ipilimumab plus nivolumab as post-transplant consolidation. These receptors originate from a male donor with diffuse large B-cell lymphoma.

J is TRBJ1-4 and V is TRBV5-1; 7 nucleotides agree with TRBD1. V gave up 5 bases and J gave up 4 bases; unmatched junction bases: 11. Germline lookup yields CDR1 SGHRS and CDR2 YFSETQ. The CDR3 spans 16 residues. CDR3 region: CASSRGYRGHNEKLFF. Here the CDR3 DNA reads TGCGCCAGCAGTCGCGGTTACAGGGGACATAATGAAAAACTGTTTTTT.

V and J are TRBV5-8 and TRBJ2-3, with a weak D call TRBD1 (5 bases). Trimming took 7 bases from V and 0 from J, leaving 18 bases between them. Germline V gene lookup returns CDR1 SGHTS and CDR2 YDEGEE. This CDR3 comprises 16 residues. The CDR3 region has the DNA TGTGCCAGCGATCTGGGGCCAGGCAGGAGCACAGATACGCAGTATTTT. Protein product: CASDLGPGRSTDTQYF.

In its sample, this clone was seen a few times. This chain links TRBV28 with TRBJ1-4; 7 nucleotides align to TRBD1. The length of the CDR3 is 15 residues. CDR1 and CDR2 (germline): MDHEN, SYDVKM. Germline trimming cut 6 bases from V and 6 bases from J; bases unmatched to any gene: 10. The CDR3 loop is CASRKPGQYYEKLFF. In DNA form, the CDR3 reads TGTGCCAGCAGGAAACCGGGACAGTACTATGAAAAACTGTTTTTT.

The chain's CDR3 is CASSQQQAGSNQPQHF. The DNA of the CDR3 is TGTGCCAGCAGCCAACAACAGGCGGGGAGCAATCAGCCCCAGCATTTT. The chain links TRBV4-2 to TRBJ1-5, with D maybe TRBD1 (5 bases). There are 16 residues in the CDR3. V was cut by 2 bases and J by 1 base, with 12 bases left in between. Germline loops: CDR1 LGHNA, CDR2 YNFKEQ.

Concerning this clone itself: The limits of the CDR3 on the DNA are not certain, so only TCRdb's listed CDR3 is given. The CDR3: CATSRDTFGAGNNEQFF. This chain uses TRBV15 with TRBJ2-1. The germline gives CDR1 LNHNV, CDR2 YYDKDF (reference sequence). The length of the CDR3 is 17 amino acids, counting both ends.

The chain uses TRBV14 and TRBJ1-1; TRBD1 matches at 7 bases. V was clipped by 1 base and J by 7 bases; unmatched bases: 6. Germline values: CDR1 SGHDN, CDR2 FVKESK. This CDR3 is built from 14 residues. The CDR3 protein is CASSQATGFGEAFF. Here the CDR3 DNA reads TGTGCCAGCAGCCAAGCGACAGGGTTTGGTGAAGCTTTCTTT.

J is TRBJ2-1 and V is TRBV7-9, with 7 positions matching TRBD2. CDR3 length: 15 amino acids. Germline V CDR1 and CDR2: SEHNR, FQNEAQ (reference sequence). The V segment lost 6 bases and the J segment 4 bases; nucleotides outside the gene matches: 9. The DNA for the CDR3 is TGTGCCAGCAGTTCTCTAGCGGATAATTACAATGAGCAGTTCTTC. It specifies CASSSLADNYNEQFF.

The chain is built from TRBV14 and TRBJ2-7; the match to TRBD1 covers 9 bases. The germline CDR1 and CDR2 sequences are SGHDN and FVKESK. The CDR3 is made up of 13 amino acids. The V and J ends lost 3 bases and 6 bases, in that order; junction bases with no gene match: 3. The CDR3 loop is CASSQRQGGEQYF. CDR3 DNA sequence: TGTGCCAGCAGCCAGCGACAGGGGGGCGAGCAGTACTTC.

This chain links TRBV4-3 with TRBJ1-5; D gene uncertain. Germline lookup yields CDR1 LGHNA and CDR2 YSLEER. The length of the CDR3 is 15 residues. V was clipped by 0 bases and J by 7 bases, with 13 bases between them. This CDR3 reads CASSQEGGLGQPQHF. The CDR3 nucleotides are TGCGCCAGCAGCCAAGAGGGAGGCCTGGGACAGCCCCAGCATTTT.

The rearrangement joins TRBV7-2 to TRBJ2-4; D could derive from TRBD1 or TRBD2 (7 bases each). Trimming pared 2 bases from V and 6 bases from J, leaving 20 bases between. The CDR3 is 17 amino acids. Germline V lookup: CDR1 SGHTA, CDR2 FQGNSA. CDR3 sequence reads: CASSLFDGPGGGNIQYF. The CDR3 DNA is TGTGCCAGCAGCTTATTTGACGGCCCAGGGGGGGGAAACATTCAGTACTTC.

The chain employs TRBV9 and TRBJ1-3, with TRBD1 matching over 10 bases. Trimming took 4 bases from V and 2 from J; bases not matched to a gene: 15. Germline values: CDR1 SGDLS, CDR2 YYNGEE. There are 19 residues in the CDR3. DNA for the CDR3: TGTGCCAGCAGCTCAACCGTCGCCTCAGGGACAGGGGCTGGAAACACCATATATTTT. It is translated as CASSSTVASGTGAGNTIYF.

The chain joins TRBV7-2 to TRBJ2-7, with TRBD2 as a possible D gene (5 bases). Germline-derived CDR1 and CDR2 are SGHTA and FQGNSA. This CDR3 spans 13 amino acids. V was cut by 3 bases and J by 4 bases, with 10 bases left in between. The CDR3 is CASSLSGEYEQYF. CDR3 sequence (DNA): TGTGCCAGCAGCTTGTCCGGGGAGTACGAGCAGTACTTC.

This sequence joins TRBV6-5 and TRBJ1-1, with 7 bases that match TRBD1. With 6 bases clipped from V and 4 bases from J, the junction kept 8 bases outside the gene matches. The CDR3 loop spans 14 amino acids. Per the germline V gene, CDR1 is MNHEY and CDR2 is SVGAGI. The CDR3 here is CASRPTGVGTEAFF. In DNA, the CDR3 is TGTGCCAGCAGGCCCACAGGGGTAGGCACTGAAGCTTTCTTT.

This rearrangement joins TRBV5-1 to TRBJ1-3, with D possibly TRBD1 on 5 matching bases. Trimming took 10 bases from V and 0 from J, leaving 17 bases between them. The CDR3 is 15 residues long. Germline assignment: CDR1 SGHRS and CDR2 YFSETQ. DNA of the CDR3: TGCGCCTCCGCGTCGGGACCGACCTCTGGAAACACCATATATTTT. Protein: CASASGPTSGNTIYF.

The chain is built from TRBV4-3 and TRBJ1-2; TRBD1 agrees at 8 bases. The CDR3 contains 14 residues. Trimming at V came to 3 bases and at J to 3 bases, leaving 3 bases not matched to a gene. Germline CDR1 and CDR2: LGHNA and YSLEER. The CDR3 nucleotides are TGCGCCAGCAGCCAGGAGACAGGGGACTATGGCTACACCTTC. Amino acids: CASSQETGDYGYTF.

The chain is built from TRBV30 and TRBJ1-4; 7 bases fit TRBD1. The ends lost 1 base at V and 10 bases at J; junction bases unmatched: 12. The CDR3 has 15 amino acids. The germline CDR1 and CDR2 sequences are GTSNPN and SVGIG (reference sequence). This CDR3 reads CAWSEGTADGGKLFF. The CDR3 region has the DNA TGTGCCTGGAGTGAAGGGACAGCCGATGGTGGAAAACTGTTTTTT.

The genes are TRBV6-6 and TRBJ2-1, with no clear D. V was shortened by 0 bases and J by 9 bases, with 3 bases between the two germline ends. Germline loops: CDR1 MNHNY, CDR2 SVGAGI (reference sequence). The CDR3 contains 11 residues. This chain's CDR3 is CASSYSVEQFF. For the CDR3, the DNA is TGTGCCAGCAGTTACTCGGTTGAGCAGTTCTTC.

V gene TRBV11-2 combines with J gene TRBJ2-1, with 8 bases lining up with TRBD1. V dropped 5 bases and J dropped 0; count of bases not matched to a gene: 6. Germline lookup yields CDR1 SGHAT and CDR2 FQNNGV. The CDR3 totals 16 residues. As DNA, the CDR3 is TGTGCCAGCAGCGCCGGACAGGGCAGCTCCTACAATGAGCAGTTCTTC. Its translation is CASSAGQGSSYNEQFF. Full variable domain (missing parts from reference TRBV11-2 and TRBJ2-1): EAGVAQSPRYKIIEKRQSVAFWCNPISGHATLYWYQQILGQGPKLLIQFQNNGVVDDSQLPKDRFSAERLKGVDSTLKIQPAKLEDSAVYLCASSAGQGSSYNEQFFGPGTRLTVL.

This sequence joins TRBV4-1 and TRBJ1-1, with D tentatively TRBD1 (5 bases). Trimming took 1 base from V and 0 from J, leaving 9 bases between them. This CDR3 has 15 amino acids. Germline lookup yields CDR1 MGHRA and CDR2 YSYEKL. CDR3 sequence: CASSQGSRVNTEAFF. The CDR3 region has the DNA TGCGCCAGCAGCCAAGGAAGCAGGGTGAACACTGAAGCTTTCTTT.

This clone was picked up a small number of times. Other nucleotide sequences in the sample specify the same CDR3. CDR3 sequence (DNA): TGTGCCAGCAGCGTAGAAGGGTCTGGGGCCAACGTCCTGACTTTC. Translated: CASSVEGSGANVLTF. This chain joins TRBV9 and TRBJ2-6; D remains unclear. V gave up 0 bases and J gave up 1 base, with 5 bases separating them. The CDR3 has 15 amino acids. Per germline, CDR1 SGDLS and CDR2 YYNGEE.